This T cell receptor (beta chain) was retrieved from a study of cytomegalovirus exposure and HLA in healthy donors. Study at large: Previous work identified around 120 million unique TCR beta sequences from roughly 170 million T cells.

The PCR made use of 60 Vbeta and 13 Jbeta primers. This table comes from immunoSEQ multiplex PCR, and its TCRdb copy is limited to in-frame clones, with some not included. Of about 83,000 clones in the sample, about 78% were seen once. About this clone: The antigen is unknown.

The study, taken as a whole, reports: It was 164 TCR beta chains that were listed as cytomegalovirus-associated. Later analysis placed DRB1 highest and HLA-C lowest in TCR association rates, which differed by HLA locus.

V gave up 3 bases and J gave up 4 bases, with 9 bases separating them. This CDR3 has 12 amino acids. The V gene's germline CDR1 is SQVTM and CDR2 ANQGSEA. V and J are TRBV29-1 and TRBJ1-2; a possible D gene is TRBD1 (5 bases). This clonotype was sampled from a man aged 18 to 30 in good health and CMV-seropositive. The sequenced material came from PBMCs. CDR3 region: CSVEDNSYGYTF. CDR3 DNA: TGCAGCGTTGAGGACAACTCCTATGGCTACACCTTC. The entire variable domain, with the rest obtained from reference TRBV29-1 and TRBJ1-2, is as follows: SAVISQKPSRDICQRGTSLTIQCQVDSQVTMMFWYRQQPGQSLTLIATANQGSEATYESGFVIDKFPISRPNLTFSTLTVSNMSPEDSSIYLCSVEDNSYGYTFGSGTRLTVV.